A selection of T cell receptor beta chains follows, all from one sample in a study of blood T cells in healthy people across ages. MiXCR, run by TCRdb on the 5' RACE reads, gives a single entry per CDR3 protein. The table lists over 1,200,000 distinct CDR3 sequences, 55% to 75% of them singletons. Source material: blood. These receptors originate from a man between 18 and 35 years old in good health. The CDR3 runs from the conserved cysteine through the conserved F or W. The D gene is left open where the match is weak. A row's size may be missing; if present it is once, few, many or a size class.

>TRBD1|TRBJ1-4|TRBV10-2|-|15
TGCGCCAGCAGTCCCGGGTCAGGGGGAAATGAAAAACTGTTTTTT
CASSPGSGGNEKLFF
>-|TRBJ2-1|TRBV3-1|-|11
TGTGCCAGCAGCCACCGGGGTGAGCAGTTCTTC
CASSHRGEQFF
>-|TRBJ2-3|TRBV20-1|once|14
TGCAGTGCTAGGATGGGGGGAGACACAGATACGCAGTATTTT
CSARMGGDTDTQYF
>-|TRBJ1-4|TRBV4-3|few|15
TGCGCCAGCAGCCACTCCGTCGGCCCGGATGAAAAACTGTTTTTT
CASSHSVGPDEKLFF
>-|TRBJ1-4|TRBV12-3/TRBV12-4|few|13
TGTGCCAGCACTTCTGCAACTAATGAAAAACTGTTTTTT
CASTSATNEKLFF
>TRBD2|TRBJ2-5|TRBV11-2|-|17
TGTGCCAGCAGCACCAGCGGGACTAGCGGCTTCCAAGAGACCCAGTACTTC
CASSTSGTSGFQETQYF
>-|TRBJ1-2|TRBV7-2|-|13
TGTGCCAGCAGCTTAGGGCGGAGGGCTGGCTACACCTTC
CASSLGRRAGYTF
>TRBD1|TRBJ2-5|TRBV4-1|-|16
TGCGCCAGCAGCCCCCGCCGGGACAGGGGCACAGAGACCCAGTACTTC
CASSPRRDRGTETQYF
>-|TRBJ2-3|TRBV2|-|15
TGTGCCAGCAGTGAAGCGGGTTGGGTGACAGATACGCAGTATTTT
CASSEAGWVTDTQYF
>-|TRBJ2-1|TRBV29-1|-|14
TGCAGCGTCGTCGCCAGCCTCCGCTACAATGAGCAGTTCTTC
CSVVASLRYNEQFF
>TRBD2|TRBJ2-7|TRBV6-1|-|13
TGTGCCAGCAGCGAGCGGGATCTCTACGAGCAGTACTTC
CASSERDLYEQYF
>-|TRBJ1-1|TRBV12-3/TRBV12-4|-|22
TGTGCCAGCAGTTCATATTTAGCTCGACGGGGGGCCCACATCCCGACGAACACTGAAGCTTTCTTT
CASSSYLARRGAHIPTNTEAFF
>-|TRBJ2-1|TRBV5-1|few|12
TGCGCCAGCGCGAGGGAAGCGGGTGAGCAGTTCTTC
CASAREAGEQFF
>-|TRBJ2-7|TRBV27|-|13
TGTGCCAGCAGTTTATGGCTGCGCCACGAGCAGTACTTC
CASSLWLRHEQYF
>-|TRBJ2-7|TRBV6-1|-|14
TGTGCCAGCAGTGAAGCCGGACTGCACTACGAGCAGTACTTC
CASSEAGLHYEQYF
>TRBD1|TRBJ2-1|TRBV4-1|-|16
TGCGCCAGCAGCCAAGAGCCGGGACAGGGGTACAATGAGCAGTTCTTC
CASSQEPGQGYNEQFF
>TRBD2|TRBJ2-5|TRBV6-5|-|16
TGTGCCAGCAGTTACGGGTCGGCTAGCGGGAAAGAGACCCAGTACTTC
CASSYGSASGKETQYF
>TRBD2|TRBJ2-5|TRBV6-1|-|13
TGTGCCAGCATTCCGGGGGGGGAAGAGACCCAGTACTTC
CASIPGGEETQYF
>-|TRBJ2-3|TRBV2|-|12
TGTGCCAGCAACACGCTAGGGGATACGCAGTATTTT
CASNTLGDTQYF
>TRBD2|TRBJ2-1|TRBV12-3/TRBV12-4|-|16
TGTGCCAGCAACCTAAGAAGCGGGAGGGCCTTCAATGAGCAGTTCTTC
CASNLRSGRAFNEQFF
>-|TRBJ1-1|TRBV12-3/TRBV12-4|-|14
TGTGCCAGCACCGGAGGACCTTTCAACACTGAAGCTTTCTTT
CASTGGPFNTEAFF
>-|TRBJ1-4|TRBV11-2|-|15
TGTGCCAGTAGCCCCTGGGACGAGGGGGACGAAAAACTGTTTTTT
CASSPWDEGDEKLFF
>-|TRBJ1-1|TRBV29-1|-|13
TGCAGCGTTGATCACGCCTCGAACACTGAAGCTTTCTTT
CSVDHASNTEAFF
>TRBD1|TRBJ2-7|TRBV29-1|-|13
TGCAGCGTGAGTCGACAGGGGCACTACGAGCAGTACTTC
CSVSRQGHYEQYF
>-|TRBJ2-7|TRBV12-3/TRBV12-4|-|11
TGTGCCAGCGGCCCCGTTAACGAGCAGTACTTC
CASGPVNEQYF
>-|TRBJ2-1|TRBV6-6|-|14
TGTGCCAGCACCCTTTACGGGATCAGAGATGAGCAGTTCTTC
CASTLYGIRDEQFF
>-|TRBJ2-7|TRBV4-1|-|13
TGCGCCAGCAGCAACCTTGACACCTACGAGCAGTACTTC
CASSNLDTYEQYF
>-|TRBJ2-2|TRBV12-3/TRBV12-4|-|14
TGTGCCAGCAGTTTATCCCAGTCGGCCGGGGAGCTGTTTTTT
CASSLSQSAGELFF
>TRBD1|TRBJ1-3|TRBV6-1|once|16
TGTGCCAGCAGTTTTAAGGGGGCTTCCTCTGGAAACACCATATATTTT
CASSFKGASSGNTIYF
>TRBD2|TRBJ2-3|TRBV12-3/TRBV12-4|-|13
TGTGCCAGCAGTTTAAATCGGGGGGGGCCGCAGTATTTT
CASSLNRGGPQYF
>-|TRBJ2-7|TRBV6-1|-|17
TGTGCCAGCAGTGACCCGGGCAGGGGCCTTACCTCCTACGAGCAGTACTTC
CASSDPGRGLTSYEQYF
>-|TRBJ1-2|TRBV29-1|few|12
TGCAGCGTTGGGGACAACCTCTATGGCTACACCTTC
CSVGDNLYGYTF
>-|TRBJ1-2|TRBV15|-|13
TGTGCCACCAGCATTGAGGGAGACTATGGCTACACCTTC
CATSIEGDYGYTF
>-|TRBJ2-1|TRBV11-2|-|15
TGTGCCAGCAGCTTAGCTCCGGGTCCCGCGGATAAGCAGTTCTTC
CASSLAPGPADKQFF
>-|TRBJ1-1|TRBV29-1|-|13
TGCAGCGTTGGGTCGGGGGCTGTCACTGAAGCTTTCTTT
CSVGSGAVTEAFF
>TRBD1|TRBJ2-3|TRBV3-1|-|17
TGTGCCAGCAGCCATCTCGGAGAGGGACAGGGTACAGATACGCAGTATTTT
CASSHLGEGQGTDTQYF
>-|TRBJ2-7|TRBV27|-|11
TGTGCCGCGGGGGCTTCCTACGAGCAGTACTTC
CAAGASYEQYF
>-|TRBJ2-7|TRBV4-1|few|14
TGCGCCAGCAGCCAAGTTAAAGACAGCTACGAGCAGTACTTC
CASSQVKDSYEQYF
>-|TRBJ2-3|TRBV10-3|-|13
TGTGCCATCAGTCCGGCTAGCACAGATACGCAGTATTTT
CAISPASTDTQYF
>-|TRBJ2-7|TRBV3-1|-|15
TGTGCCAGCAGCCAAGTCGTCCAGAGTGGCTACGAGCAGTACTTC
CASSQVVQSGYEQYF
>-|TRBJ2-7|TRBV28|-|15
TGTGCCAGCAGTGCCTGGGGGGCCAACTCCTACGAGCAGTACTTC
CASSAWGANSYEQYF